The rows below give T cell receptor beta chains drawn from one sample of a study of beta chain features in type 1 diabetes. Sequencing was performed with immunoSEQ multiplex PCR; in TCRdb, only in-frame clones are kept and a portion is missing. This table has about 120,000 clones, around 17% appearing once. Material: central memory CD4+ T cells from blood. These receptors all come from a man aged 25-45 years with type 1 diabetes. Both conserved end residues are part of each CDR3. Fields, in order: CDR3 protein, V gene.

CASSGARISGVTGELFF TRBV13
CAWGPGLLNQPQHF TRBV30
CASSVGKAGGSGANVLTF TRBV9
CASSSVDRVADTQYF TRBV6-6
CAILAGGSSTDTQYF TRBV13
CASSFLGPPRDTQYF TRBV7-2
CASSLDDNSPLHF TRBV5-6
CSVDTSGAYNEQFF TRBV29-1
CASSLLGQGNSPLHF TRBV7-3
CASSLRFQGAGNQETQYF TRBV27
CASRNQGYEQYF TRBV6-5
CSGTTGLVNTEAFF TRBV29-1
CASSQGTDLYGYTF TRBV7-2
CASSVNARSIAGELFF TRBV9
CASSLGAGASSHF TRBV7-8
CASSEGNWNEQFF TRBV2
CASSLGLQAQYF TRBV11-2
CASSPISTQETQYF TRBV18
CASSLDGTREETQYF TRBV7-9
CASKDNYGYTF TRBV6-5
CASSTQGARGSPLHF TRBV6-5
CATSRAFGDYGYTF TRBV15
CASSLVAGLAGYEQYF TRBV7-2
CASSLDGPIYEQYF TRBV11-3
CSASSSYEQYF TRBV20-1
CATGDRLNYEQYF TRBV25-1
CASSGQGDQPQHF TRBV7-9
CASSQDPTGGTYNSPLHF TRBV4-2
CASSPGDAVTDTQYF TRBV18
CASSLAGESSYEQYF TRBV5-1
CASSWTEDYGYTF TRBV11-2
CAISGSGNSPLHF TRBV10-3
CAWGQGGDEQYF TRBV30
CASSEDRDSYNEQFF TRBV6-5
CASSQEFRYNEQFF TRBV4-3
CASSPSRPQETQYF TRBV6-6
CSGGTGTDTQYF TRBV29-1
CASSQDFQTQYF TRBV14
CASSLLFTDTQYF TRBV5-4
CSVTRQGETQYF TRBV29-1
CASSPSDRTYNEQFF TRBV5-1
CASSPHAGENEQFF TRBV28
CASSVSKSTEAFF TRBV7-2
CASSRRGTDTQYF TRBV9
CASSGYTSGASQETQYF TRBV9
CASSENGLANVEQFF TRBV2